The sequence of this T cell receptor (beta chain) was determined in a study of blood T cell repertoires in COVID-19. This clone was detected a few times. Here immunoSEQ multiplex PCR was the method, and the copy in TCRdb shows in-frame clones only, minus some. The sample has 200,000 to 300,000 clones; more than 70% are singletons. V lost 4 bases and J lost 11, with 11 bases in between. This CDR3 comprises 10 residues. The germline gives CDR1 GTSNPN, CDR2 SVGIG (reference sequence). Sequencing input: peripheral blood. This sequence originates from a woman aged 45-65 years with acute or convalescent COVID-19. V gene TRBV30 combines with J gene TRBJ1-1; the D gene is possibly TRBD1 (6 bases). The CDR3 coding sequence is TGTGCCTGGATGGCAGGGGAGGCTTTCTTT. Its translation is CAWMAGEAFF. The variable domain in full, with the rest retrieved from reference TRBV30 and TRBJ1-1, is SQTIHQWPATLVQPVGSPLSLECTVEGTSNPNLYWYRQAAGRGLQLLFYSVGIGQISSEVPQNLSASRPQDRQFILSSKKLLLSDSGFYLCAWMAGEAFFGQGTRLTVV.